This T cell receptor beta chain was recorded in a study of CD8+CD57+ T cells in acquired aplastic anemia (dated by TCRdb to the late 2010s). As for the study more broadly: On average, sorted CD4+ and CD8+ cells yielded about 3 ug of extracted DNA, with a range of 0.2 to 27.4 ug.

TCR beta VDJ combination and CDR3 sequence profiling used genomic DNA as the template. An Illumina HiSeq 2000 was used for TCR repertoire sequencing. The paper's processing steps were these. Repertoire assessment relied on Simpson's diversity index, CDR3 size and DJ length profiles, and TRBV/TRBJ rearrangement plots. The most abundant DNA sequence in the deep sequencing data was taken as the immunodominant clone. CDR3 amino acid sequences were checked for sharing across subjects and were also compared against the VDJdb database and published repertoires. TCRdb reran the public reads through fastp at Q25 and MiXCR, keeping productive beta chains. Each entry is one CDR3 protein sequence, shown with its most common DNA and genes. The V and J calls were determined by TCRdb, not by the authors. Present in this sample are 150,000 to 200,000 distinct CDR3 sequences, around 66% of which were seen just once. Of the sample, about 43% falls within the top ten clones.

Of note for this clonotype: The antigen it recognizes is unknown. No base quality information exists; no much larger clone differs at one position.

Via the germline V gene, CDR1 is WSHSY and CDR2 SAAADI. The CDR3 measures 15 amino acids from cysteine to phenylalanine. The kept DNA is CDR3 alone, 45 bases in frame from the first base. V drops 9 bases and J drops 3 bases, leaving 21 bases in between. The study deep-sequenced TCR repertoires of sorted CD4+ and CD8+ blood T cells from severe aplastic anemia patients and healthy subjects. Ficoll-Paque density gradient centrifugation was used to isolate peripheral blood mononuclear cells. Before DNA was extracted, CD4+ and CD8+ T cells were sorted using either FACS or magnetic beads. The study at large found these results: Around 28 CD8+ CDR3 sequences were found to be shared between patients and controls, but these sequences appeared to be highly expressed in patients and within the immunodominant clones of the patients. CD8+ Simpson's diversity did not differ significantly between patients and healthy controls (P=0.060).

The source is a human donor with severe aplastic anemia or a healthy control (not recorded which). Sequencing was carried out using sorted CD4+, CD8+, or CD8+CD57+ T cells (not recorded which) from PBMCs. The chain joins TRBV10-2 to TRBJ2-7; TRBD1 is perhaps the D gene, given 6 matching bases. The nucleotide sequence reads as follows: TGCGCCAGAAATGGTCTAGGGACACTCCACTACGAGCAGTACTTC. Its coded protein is CARNGLGTLHYEQYF.